The T cell receptor (beta chain) under discussion was sequenced for a study of shared clonotypes between healthy human individuals. CDR3 length equals 14 residues. The trim removed 6 bases at V and 9 bases at J, leaving 9 bases unmatched. The germline V gene encodes CDR1 PRHDT and CDR2 FYEKMQ (reference sequence). TCRdb keeps only in-frame clones here, not all; method: immunoSEQ multiplex PCR. The table has 2.5 million or so clones, over 85% seen once; the top ten hold more than 0.12%. Findings and caveats of the study: Several donors showed sharing of around 5.3% of naive CD4 clonotypes. Sharing of clonotypes among donors was expected to vary with sequencing depth. Naive subsets generally had larger estimated richness than memory subsets.

With regard to this clone: Antigen specificity is unknown.

The sequencing input was naive CD4+ T cells sorted from blood. Described subset: CD45RA+ positively selected. The V and J genes are TRBV13 and TRBJ2-1; 9 bases are shared with TRBD1. The origin of this receptor is a man aged 18 to 30 in good health. In DNA, the CDR3 is TGTGCCAGCAGGAAAAGTGGGACAGGGCCTGAGCAGTTCTTC. This translates into CASRKSGTGPEQFF.